Detailed here is one T cell receptor beta chain. In the original analysis: Estimation of nucleated cell counts relied on the amplification of reference gene primers. Sequencing was performed with immunoSEQ multiplex PCR; in TCRdb, only in-frame clones are kept and a portion is missing. The V and J calls and the clone size are those of that table, but D and trimming were determined from the DNA. Among fewer than 350,000 clones listed, around 86% were seen once. This specimen comes from a study of blood T cell repertoires in COVID-19. Overall study context: The United States, Italy and Spain provided the acute and convalescent COVID-19 samples. PBMCs, B-cell-depleted T cells, or T cells provided the cDNA or gDNA that made up the material.

Source material: peripheral blood. This TCR came from a woman under 40 who had recovered from COVID-19.

The CDR3 sequence: CASSEGVSNQPQHF. The CDR3 region has the DNA TGTGCCAGCAGTGAAGGAGTAAGCAATCAGCCCCAGCATTTT. The chain is built from TRBV2 and TRBJ1-5; D is ambiguous. The CDR3 contains 14 residues. Deletions cut 1 base from V and 1 base from J, with 5 bases between. CDR1 is SNHLY, CDR2 FYNNEI, per germline.